This T cell receptor (beta chain) was captured in a study of cytomegalovirus exposure and HLA in healthy donors. Study-wide results and limits: According to the study, some 160 TCR beta chains were cytomegalovirus-associated.

This CDR3 comprises 18 residues. Per the germline V gene, CDR1 is LNHDA and CDR2 is SQIVND (reference sequence). With 5 bases clipped from V and 5 bases from J, the junction kept 15 bases outside the gene matches. The primer mix had 60 Vbeta and 13 Jbeta primers. Profiling relied on immunoSEQ multiplex PCR, and the TCRdb table lists in-frame clones only, not all of them. In the table there are 200,000 to 250,000 clones, more than 75% of which are singletons. Comment on this clone: The antigen is not known.

Sample: PBMCs. This receptor was identified in a woman aged 35 to 49 in good health and CMV-seropositive. This chain links TRBV19 with TRBJ2-5; TRBD2 aligns across 12 bases. The CDR3 spells CASSLHPGGLAGQETQYF. For the CDR3, the DNA is TGTGCCAGTAGTCTTCACCCCGGAGGACTAGCGGGACAGGAGACCCAGTACTTC. The whole variable domain, filled in from reference TRBV19 and TRBJ2-5, reads DGGITQSPKYLFRKEGQNVTLSCEQNLNHDAMYWYRQDPGQGLRLIYYSQIVNDFQKGDIAEGYSVSREKKESFPLTVTSAQKNPTAFYLCASSLHPGGLAGQETQYFGPGTRLLVL.